Presented here are 15 T cell receptor beta chains from one specimen sequenced in a study of shared clonotypes between healthy human individuals. Profiled with immunoSEQ multiplex PCR; TCRdb holds only in-frame clones, not every one. The sample shows 2 million or so clones, 95% of them seen only once. Sequenced sample: naive CD4+ T cells sorted from blood. Subset meaning: CD45RA+ positively selected. These receptors were taken from a man between 18 and 35 years old in good health.

This clone was detected once. The chain uses TRBV5-1 and TRBJ2-1, with TRBD2 as a possible D gene (5 bases). Per the germline V gene, CDR1 is SGHRS and CDR2 is YFSETQ. V was trimmed by 4 bases and J by 7 bases, leaving 30 bases between them. This CDR3 comprises 19 residues. The CDR3 is CASSPRWPPIPGRGNEQFF. The CDR3 nucleotides are TGCGCCAGCAGCCCCCGGTGGCCCCCTATACCCGGCAGAGGGAATGAGCAGTTCTTC.

This chain uses TRBV10-3 with TRBJ1-2; 11 nucleotides line up with TRBD1. Germline CDR1 and CDR2: ENHRY and SYGVKD. The CDR3 length is 13 residues. After removal of 6 bases from V and 7 bases from J, the junction contained 4 bases not matched to a gene. CDR3 in DNA: TGTGCCATCAGACCCGGGACAGGGGGTGGCTACACCTTC. Protein: CAIRPGTGGGYTF.

V usage is TRBV6-1 and J usage is TRBJ1-5, with 11 nucleotides matching TRBD1. The CDR3 has 15 residues. Looked up from germline, CDR1 is MNHNS and CDR2 is SASEGT. V shed 6 bases, J shed 6 bases, and the junction held 7 bases outside the gene matches. The CDR3 sequence: CASSGQGAAFQPQHF. The CDR3 DNA is TGTGCCAGCAGCGGACAGGGGGCGGCATTTCAGCCCCAGCATTTT.

This sequence joins TRBV11-2 and TRBJ2-3; TRBD2 matches at 9 bases. The CDR3 consists of 15 residues. Germline V CDR1 and CDR2: SGHAT, FQNNGV. Trimming at V came to 4 bases and at J to 4 bases, leaving 6 bases not matched to a gene. The CDR3 DNA reads as TGTGCCAGCAGCTCTAGACTAGCGGTTGCAGATACGCAGTATTTT. Translating it yields CASSSRLAVADTQYF.

On this clone itself: The junction departs from the called germline gene at one end, perhaps through a read error. The chain is built from TRBV7-7 and TRBJ2-5, with D perhaps matching TRBD1 (6 bases). Germline V gene sequence: CDR1 SSHAT, CDR2 FNYEAQ (reference sequence). The CDR3 covers 15 residues. The DNA of the CDR3 is TGTGCTAGCAGCTTAGGGGACAAACTCCAAGAGACCCAGTACTTC. Translation: CASSLGDKLQETQYF.

This chain uses TRBV6-6 with TRBJ1-1; TRBD1 matches 10 bases. Germline V gives CDR1 MNHNY, CDR2 SVGAGI (reference sequence). This CDR3 region has 14 residues. J was trimmed by 8 bases and V by 5 bases; bases with no gene match: 8. Here the CDR3 DNA reads TGTGCCAGCAGTCGGCGACAGGGGGCCTCGGAAGCTTTCTTT. Its protein is CASSRRQGASEAFF.

The chain recombines TRBV6-5 with TRBJ1-1; possible D gene TRBD1, 5 bases. V was cut by 8 bases and J by 0 bases, with 13 bases left in between. The CDR3 totals 14 residues. CDR1 is MNHEY and CDR2 is SVGAGI in the germline V gene. This chain's CDR3 is CASCPGPMNTEAFF. DNA for the CDR3: TGTGCCAGCTGCCCGGGACCCATGAACACTGAAGCTTTCTTT.

V usage is TRBV20-1 and J usage is TRBJ1-6, with unresolved D. The V gene lost 6 bases and the J gene lost 10 bases, with 10 bases spanning the gap. CDR3 length equals 11 residues. The germline V gene has CDR1 DFQATT and CDR2 SNEGSKA (reference sequence). The CDR3: CSAFRLSPLHF. Here the CDR3 DNA reads TGCAGTGCGTTCAGGTTGTCACCCCTCCACTTT.

The chain combines TRBV18 with TRBJ2-5; D perhaps matches TRBD1 (6 bases). The V end lost 2 bases, the J end lost 2 bases, and 21 bases lay between the germline ends. There are 18 residues in the CDR3. Per the germline V gene, CDR1 is KGHSH and CDR2 is LQKENI. The CDR3 is CASSPFRRSGASQETQYF. The CDR3 coding sequence is TGTGCCAGCTCACCATTCCGTCGGTCAGGGGCGTCACAAGAGACCCAGTACTTC.

CDR3 in amino acids: CAIMRGLNTEAFF. Written as DNA, the CDR3 is TGTGCCATCATGAGGGGCCTAAACACTGAAGCTTTCTTT. The genes are TRBV10-3 and TRBJ1-1; possible D gene TRBD1, 5 bases. There are 13 residues in the CDR3. Germline V gene data show CDR1 as ENHRY and CDR2 as SYGVKD. Trimming removed 7 bases from V and 2 bases from J, with 11 bases in between.

The gene calls are TRBV7-3 and TRBJ2-2, with 8 bases lining up with TRBD1. V shed 2 bases and J 7 bases; nucleotides not matched to a gene: 6. In germline, CDR1 is SGHTA, CDR2 FQGTGA. The CDR3 sequence is 15 residues long. The CDR3, as DNA: TGTGCCAGCAGCTTAGAACAGGGGGTGAACGGGGAGCTGTTTTTT. Protein product: CASSLEQGVNGELFF.

J is TRBJ2-5 and V is TRBV7-2; a possible D gene is TRBD1 (8 bases). The CDR3 totals 15 residues. Germline V gene lookup returns CDR1 SGHTA and CDR2 FQGNSA. Trimming cost V 4 bases and J 5 bases, with 17 bases left between them. CDR3 residues: CASSSRTGRGETQYF. CDR3 nucleotides: TGTGCCAGCAGCTCCCGGACAGGGAGGGGGGAGACCCAGTACTTC.

The V gene is TRBV28, the J gene TRBJ2-3; 8 nucleotides align to TRBD1. Germline trimming cut 8 bases from V and 0 bases from J; bases unmatched to any gene: 10. The CDR3 loop spans 16 amino acids. Germline loops: CDR1 MDHEN, CDR2 SYDVKM. Written as DNA, the CDR3 is TGTGCCAGCGGGACCCAGGGGGCTCTTAGCACAGATACGCAGTATTTT. Translating gives CASGTQGALSTDTQYF.

CDR3 nucleotides: TGTGCCAGCAGCGAGACAGGCTATAGCAATCAGCCCCAGCATTTT. As protein: CASSETGYSNQPQHF. This chain links TRBV9 with TRBJ1-5; D is perhaps TRBD1 (6 bases). Between the trimmed V and J ends, which lost 3 bases and 0 bases, there was a span of 10 bases. The CDR3 is 15 amino acids. Germline V gene data show CDR1 as SGDLS and CDR2 as YYNGEE.

V gene TRBV6-1 combines with J gene TRBJ2-7, with a possible D match to TRBD1 (6 bases). Trimming removed 0 bases at V and 7 bases at J, with 22 bases between. CDR1 is MNHNS, CDR2 SASEGT, per germline. The CDR3 consists of 17 residues. The CDR3 protein is CASSEAKLTGTALEQYF. The CDR3 nucleotides read TGTGCCAGCAGTGAAGCGAAACTGACAGGCACCGCCCTGGAGCAGTACTTC.